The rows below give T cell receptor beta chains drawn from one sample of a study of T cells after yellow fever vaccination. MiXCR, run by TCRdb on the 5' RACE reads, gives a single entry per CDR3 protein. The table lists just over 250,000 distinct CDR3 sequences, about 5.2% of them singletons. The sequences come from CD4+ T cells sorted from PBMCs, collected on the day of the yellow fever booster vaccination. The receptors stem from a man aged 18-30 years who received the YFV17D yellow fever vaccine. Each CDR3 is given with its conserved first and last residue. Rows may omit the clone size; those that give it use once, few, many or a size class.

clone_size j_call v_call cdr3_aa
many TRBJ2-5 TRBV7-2 CASSLEPGYRTQYF
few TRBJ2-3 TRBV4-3 CASSQIGQGFADTQYF
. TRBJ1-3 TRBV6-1 CASRETGAGNTIYF
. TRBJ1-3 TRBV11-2 CASTLSRTGNTIYF
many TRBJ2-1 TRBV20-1 CSASDRGSYNEQFF
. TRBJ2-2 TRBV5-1 CASSLTPGTGNTGELFF
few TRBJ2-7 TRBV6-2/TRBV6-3 CASSYSGTPWDGRSYEQYF
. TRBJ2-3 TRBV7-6 CASSPWDTAGEYF
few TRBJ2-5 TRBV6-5 CASSPEGPGSETQYF
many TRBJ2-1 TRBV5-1 CASSLAGLEDIEQFF
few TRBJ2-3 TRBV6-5 CASRSEAGRDTQYF